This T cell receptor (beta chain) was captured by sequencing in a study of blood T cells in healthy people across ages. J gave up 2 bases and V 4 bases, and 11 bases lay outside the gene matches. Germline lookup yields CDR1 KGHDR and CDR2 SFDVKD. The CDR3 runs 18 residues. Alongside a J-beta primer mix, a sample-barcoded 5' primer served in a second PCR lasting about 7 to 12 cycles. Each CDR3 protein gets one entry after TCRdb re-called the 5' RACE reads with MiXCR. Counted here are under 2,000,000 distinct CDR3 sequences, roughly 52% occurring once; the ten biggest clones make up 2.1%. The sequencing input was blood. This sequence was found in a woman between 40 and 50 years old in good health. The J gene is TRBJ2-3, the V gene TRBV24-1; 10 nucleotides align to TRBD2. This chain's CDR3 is CATSEFNLAGGLTDTQYF. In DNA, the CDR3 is TGTGCCACCAGTGAGTTCAATTTAGCGGGGGGCCTCACAGATACGCAGTATTTT.